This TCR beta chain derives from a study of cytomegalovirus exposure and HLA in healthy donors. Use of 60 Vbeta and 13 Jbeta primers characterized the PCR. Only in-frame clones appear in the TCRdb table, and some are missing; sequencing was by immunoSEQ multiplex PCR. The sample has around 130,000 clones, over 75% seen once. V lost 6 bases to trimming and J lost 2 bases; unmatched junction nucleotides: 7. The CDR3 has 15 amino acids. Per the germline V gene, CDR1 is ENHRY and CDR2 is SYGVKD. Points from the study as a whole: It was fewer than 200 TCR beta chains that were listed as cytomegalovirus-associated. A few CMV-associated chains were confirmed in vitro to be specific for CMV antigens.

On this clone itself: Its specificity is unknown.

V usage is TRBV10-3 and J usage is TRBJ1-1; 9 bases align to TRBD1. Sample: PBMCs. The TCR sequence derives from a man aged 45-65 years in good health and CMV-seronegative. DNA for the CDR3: TGTGCCATCAGGGATTTGGGACAGGGAAACACTGAAGCTTTCTTT. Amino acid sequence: CAIRDLGQGNTEAFF.